The clone carrying this T cell receptor (beta chain) came up a few times. What it binds is unknown. Since all of the isolated RNA was reverse transcribed, expressed TCRB transcripts were what got sequenced. Using immunoSEQ multiplex PCR, the repertoire was profiled, and TCRdb retains in-frame clones only, with some absent. The sample records 200,000 to 250,000 clones, about a tenth being singletons. This specimen belongs to a study of beta chain features in type 1 diabetes. Regarding the study as a whole: PCR might favor shorter templates, equally in patients and controls.

Germline CDR1 reads MNHNS; CDR2 reads SASEGT. The V gene end was trimmed by 6 bases and the J gene end by 1 base; junction bases not matched to a gene: 7. The CDR3 runs to 15 residues. The genes are TRBV6-1 and TRBJ2-5; 8 bases map to TRBD1. The receptor's source is a man aged 18 to 29 in good health. The sequenced material came from central memory CD4+ T cells from blood. The DNA of the CDR3 is TGTGCCAGCAGCAAGGACAGGGTAGCCCAAGAGACCCAGTACTTC. Its translation is CASSKDRVAQETQYF.